This T cell receptor (beta chain) is from a study of vaccination and CD4 T cells after COVID-19. The CDR3 spans 13 residues. Germline loops: CDR1 LNHDA, CDR2 SQIVND (reference sequence). V lost 4 bases to trimming and J lost 0 bases, with 7 bases between them. Scientists ran DNA taken from cultured CD4+ T cells through the Oncomine TCR Beta short-read assay for sequencing. From the PCR reads, TCRdb called clonotypes with MiXCR, one entry per CDR3 protein. The table records 12,000 or so distinct CDR3 sequences, 64% of them present only once. Described treatment: roughly nine-day PBMC culture with coronavirus spike peptide pools or control peptides (ViraFEST assay). For this clonotype: What it binds is unknown.

This TCR came from a human donor who had recovered from COVID-19. The sample taken for sequencing was CD4+ T cells from blood, cultured in vitro. The rearrangement joins TRBV19 to TRBJ2-7; D is uncertain. For the CDR3, the DNA is TGTGCCAGTAGTACGACACACTCCTACGAGCAGTACTTC. As protein: CASSTTHSYEQYF.